This T cell receptor beta chain was sequenced for a study of cytomegalovirus exposure and HLA in healthy donors. A note on this clone: Its antigen is unknown.

The study ran its PCR with 60 Vbeta and 13 Jbeta primers. Clones were read by immunoSEQ multiplex PCR, and TCRdb kept only the in-frame ones, dropping some. The sample has about 75,000 clones; the top ten hold 3% to 4.5%. The germline V gene has CDR1 SEHNR and CDR2 FQNEAQ (reference sequence). The CDR3 length is 14 residues. The J segment lost 4 bases and the V segment lost 5 bases, leaving 6 bases of the junction unmatched. Points from the study as a whole: Later, an analysis showed that TCR beta chains associated with HLA were more clonally expanded than others that were equally common.

The chain recombines TRBV7-9 with TRBJ1-2; TRBD1 aligns across 8 bases. Sequences were obtained from PBMCs. This TCR was sampled from a man younger than 35 in good health and CMV-seropositive. The CDR3 reads CASSPGTGPYGYTF. The CDR3 DNA is TGTGCCAGCAGCCCGGGGACAGGTCCCTATGGCTACACCTTC.